This paragraph covers one T cell receptor beta chain sequence. The data are from a study of blood T cell repertoires in COVID-19. Germline assignment: CDR1 MNHNS and CDR2 SASEGT. The CDR3 sequence is 14 residues long. V lost 1 base to trimming and J lost 10 bases, with 13 bases between them. Profiled with immunoSEQ multiplex PCR; TCRdb holds only in-frame clones, not every one. The sample holds about 180,000 clones, about 91% seen once. The sequenced sample was peripheral blood. The rearrangement uses TRBV6-1 and TRBJ1-4, with D hard to call. This clonotype originated in a woman aged 25 to 39 with acute or convalescent COVID-19. CDR3 amino acids: CASSEDWEGVKLFF. For the CDR3, the DNA is TGTGCCAGCAGTGAAGACTGGGAGGGAGTAAAACTGTTTTTT.